This T cell receptor (beta chain) was obtained from a study of beta chain features in type 1 diabetes. All sorted populations exceeded 98% purity. Sequenced material consisted of expressed TCRB transcripts (all of the isolated RNA was reverse transcribed). Reads from naive, central memory and regulatory T cell samples averaged around 4 million. The assay was immunoSEQ multiplex PCR, and TCRdb's table has in-frame clones only and misses some. The sample has over 200,000 clones, roughly 11% seen once. Overall study findings and caveats: Individuals with type 1 diabetes displayed fewer insertions and more deletions at VDJ junctions. Possibly, sequencing cDNA over-represented cells that had high TCR expression levels. TCRB CDR3s were moderately but significantly shorter in Type 1 diabetes patients in all four CD4+ subsets.

This clone was recorded a few times. Its antigen is as yet unknown. Trimming cost V 2 bases and J 2 bases, with 7 bases left between them. CDR3 length: 14 amino acids. Germline CDR1 LGHNA, CDR2 YNFKEQ. The sample comprised naive CD4+ T cells from blood. The sequence was obtained from a man aged 25-40 years with type 1 diabetes. The rearrangement links TRBV4-2 to TRBJ1-5; the D is unclear. CDR3 bases: TGTGCCAGCAGCCAAAACGGGGGCAATCAGCCCCAGCATTTT. This sequence encodes CASSQNGGNQPQHF.